This T cell receptor (beta chain) was identified during a study of cytomegalovirus exposure and HLA in healthy donors. This clone was counted a single time. The CDR3 spans 15 residues. V was pared by 3 bases and J by 0 bases, with 13 bases between. Germline assignment: CDR1 SQVTM and CDR2 ANQGSEA. 60 Vbeta and 13 Jbeta primers were used in PCR. Sequenced by immunoSEQ multiplex PCR; TCRdb stores in-frame clones only, minus some. This table holds over 75,000 clones, 79% found once. The chain joins TRBV29-1 to TRBJ2-3; maybe TRBD1 (5 bases). The source material was PBMCs. This TCR derives from a male donor in good health and CMV-seropositive. The CDR3 coding sequence is TGCAGCGTTGACTTGGACACCTCTAGCACAGATACGCAGTATTTT. It is translated as CSVDLDTSSTDTQYF.